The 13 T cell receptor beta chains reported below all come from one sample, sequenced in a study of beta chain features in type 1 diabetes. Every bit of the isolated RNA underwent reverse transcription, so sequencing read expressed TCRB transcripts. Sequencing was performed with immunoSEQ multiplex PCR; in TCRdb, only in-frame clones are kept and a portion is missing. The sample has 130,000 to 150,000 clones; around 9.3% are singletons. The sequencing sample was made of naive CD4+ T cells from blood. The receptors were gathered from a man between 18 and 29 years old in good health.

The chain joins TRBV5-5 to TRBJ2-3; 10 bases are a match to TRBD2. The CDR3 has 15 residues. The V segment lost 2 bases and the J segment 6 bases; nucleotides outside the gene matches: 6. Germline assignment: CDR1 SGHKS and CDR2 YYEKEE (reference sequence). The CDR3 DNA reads TGTGCCAGCAGCTTAAGCGGGGGGGCAGGGGATACGCAGTATTTT. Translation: CASSLSGGAGDTQYF. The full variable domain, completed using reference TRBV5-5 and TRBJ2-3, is DAGVTQSPTHLIKTRGQQVTLRCSPISGHKSVSWYQQVLGQGPQFIFQYYEKEERGRGNFPDRFSARQFPNYSSELNVNALLLGDSALYLCASSLSGGAGDTQYFGPGTRLTVL.

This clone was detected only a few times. CDR3 DNA sequence: TGTGCCAGCTCACCAAGTGCACAGCAAGAGACCCAGTACTTC. It specifies CASSPSAQQETQYF. This chain uses TRBV18 with TRBJ2-5, with D unresolved. The CDR3 has 14 amino acids. The V and J ends lost 2 bases and 2 bases respectively, with 9 bases between them. CDR1 and CDR2 from the germline V gene are KGHSH and LQKENI.

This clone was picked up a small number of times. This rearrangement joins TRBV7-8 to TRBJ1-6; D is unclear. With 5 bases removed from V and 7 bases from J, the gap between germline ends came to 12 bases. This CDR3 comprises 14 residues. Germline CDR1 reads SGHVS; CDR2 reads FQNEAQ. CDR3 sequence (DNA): TGTGCCAGCAGCCCCCGGCGGATCAATTCACCCCTCCACTTT. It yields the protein CASSPRRINSPLHF. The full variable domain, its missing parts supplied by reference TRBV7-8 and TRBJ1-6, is GAGVSQSPRYKVAKRGQDVALRCDPISGHVSLFWYQQALGQGPEFLTYFQNEAQLDKSGLPSDRFFAERPEGSVSTLKIQRTQQEDSAVYLCASSPRRINSPLHFGNGTRLTVT.

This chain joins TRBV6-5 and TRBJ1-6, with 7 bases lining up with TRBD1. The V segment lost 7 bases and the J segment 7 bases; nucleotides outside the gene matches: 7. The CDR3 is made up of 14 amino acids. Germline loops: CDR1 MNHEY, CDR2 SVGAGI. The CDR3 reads CASMRQGGNSPLHF. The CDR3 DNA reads TGTGCCAGCATGAGACAGGGAGGAAATTCACCCCTCCACTTT.

CDR3 amino acids: CASSLGAGNNQPQHF. Here the CDR3 DNA reads TGCGCCAGCAGCTTGGGGGCAGGCAACAATCAGCCCCAGCATTTT. The V and J genes are TRBV5-1 and TRBJ1-5; no definite D call. This CDR3 has 15 residues. Trimming shortened V by 0 bases and J by 3 bases, and 10 bases separated the two germline ends. Germline V gene lookup returns CDR1 SGHRS and CDR2 YFSETQ.

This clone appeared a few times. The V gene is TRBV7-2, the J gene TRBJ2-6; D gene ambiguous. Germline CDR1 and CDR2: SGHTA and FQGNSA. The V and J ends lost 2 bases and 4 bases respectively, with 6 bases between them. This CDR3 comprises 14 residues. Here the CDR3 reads CASSLRFGANVLTF. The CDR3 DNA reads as TGTGCCAGCAGCTTACGGTTCGGGGCCAACGTCCTGACTTTC.

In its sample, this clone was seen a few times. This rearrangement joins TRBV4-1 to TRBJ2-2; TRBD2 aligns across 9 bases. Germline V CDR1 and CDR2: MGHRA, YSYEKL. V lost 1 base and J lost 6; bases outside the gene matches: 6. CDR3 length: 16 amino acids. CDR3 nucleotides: TGCGCCAGCAGCCAAGGAGGCGGGGGGGTTTCCGGGGAGCTGTTTTTT. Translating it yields CASSQGGGGVSGELFF.

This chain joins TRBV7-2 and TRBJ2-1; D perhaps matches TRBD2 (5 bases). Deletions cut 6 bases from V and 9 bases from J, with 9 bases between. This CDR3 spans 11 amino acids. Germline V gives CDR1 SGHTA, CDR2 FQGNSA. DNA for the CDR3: TGTGCCAGCAGACGTGAGGGTGAGCAGTTCTTC. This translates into CASRREGEQFF.

The CDR3 DNA follows: TGCAGCGTTGAAGTCGGAGGGGGCACAGATACGCAGTATTTT. Protein: CSVEVGGGTDTQYF. The chain combines TRBV29-1 with TRBJ2-3, with D possibly TRBD2 on 6 matching bases. V was trimmed by 1 base and J by 1 base, leaving 9 bases between them. Germline assignment: CDR1 SQVTM and CDR2 ANQGSEA. The CDR3 extends over 14 amino acids.

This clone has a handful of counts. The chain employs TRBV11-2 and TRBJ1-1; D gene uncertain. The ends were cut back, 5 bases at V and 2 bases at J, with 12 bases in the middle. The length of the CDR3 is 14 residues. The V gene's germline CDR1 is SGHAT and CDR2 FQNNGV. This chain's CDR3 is CASSRLRSNTEAFF. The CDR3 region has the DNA TGTGCCAGCAGCCGTCTCCGGTCAAACACTGAAGCTTTCTTT.

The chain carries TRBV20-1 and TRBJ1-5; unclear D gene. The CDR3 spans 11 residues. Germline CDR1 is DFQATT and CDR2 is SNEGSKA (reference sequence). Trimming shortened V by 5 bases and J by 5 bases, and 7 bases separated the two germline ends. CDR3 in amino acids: CSAEGDQPQHF. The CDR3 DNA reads TGCAGTGCTGAGGGAGATCAGCCCCAGCATTTT.

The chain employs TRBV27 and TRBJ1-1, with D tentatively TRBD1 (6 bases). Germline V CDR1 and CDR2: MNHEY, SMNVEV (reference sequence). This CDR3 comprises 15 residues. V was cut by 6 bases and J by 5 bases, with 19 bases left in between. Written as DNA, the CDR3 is TGTGCCAGCAGCCAGAATACAGGGCGGGGGACTGAAGCTTTCTTT. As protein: CASSQNTGRGTEAFF.

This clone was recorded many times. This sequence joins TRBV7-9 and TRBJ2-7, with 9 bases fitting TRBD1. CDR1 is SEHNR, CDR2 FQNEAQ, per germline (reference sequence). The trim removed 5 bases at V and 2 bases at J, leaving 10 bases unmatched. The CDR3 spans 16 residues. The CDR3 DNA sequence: TGTGCCAGCAGCACCTTACAGGGGGCTAAAACCTACGAGCAGTACTTC. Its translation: CASSTLQGAKTYEQYF.